This T cell receptor (beta chain) was sequenced for a study of sequential checkpoint blockade in melanoma (dated by TCRdb to between 2018 and 2021). Regarding the complete study: In a 1:1 randomization, patients received either first-line nivolumab then ipilimumab (arm A) or ipilimumab then nivolumab (arm B). Maintenance nivolumab came after both trial sequences.

Points on this clone: The antigen it binds to is not known. Base qualities are missing; no much larger clone stands one base away.

What the authors observed across the whole study: Larger, independent patient cohorts are needed to validate the response-prediction model that combines TCR metrics and mutation burden.

The immunoSEQ Assay was used to immunosequence TCRbeta CDR3 regions from genomic DNA. Prior to high-throughput sequencing, genomic DNA was amplified by bias-controlled multiplex PCR. On the authors' methods: To quantify the absolute abundance of each unique TCRbeta CDR3 region, the sequences were collapsed and filtered. Clonality, defined as 1 minus Pielou's evenness, was calculated using only productive rearrangements. A previously published method was used to identify clones whose frequencies were significantly greater in on-treatment samples than in baseline samples. TCRdb took this table from immuneACCESS and kept in-frame rearrangements with V and J called. Such tables lack part of the clones; where checked against another copy, unresolved V genes explain under half of the gap, and the rest is unexplained. That table furnishes V, J and clone size, whereas the DNA furnished D and trimming. This sample comprises 9,000 to 13,000 clones, 55% to 70% of them detected only once. Roughly 16% of the sample lies in the top ten.

The sample's treatment or condition label, decoded: randomized to nivolumab then ipilimumab (arm A) or the reverse (arm B). None of the patients in the trial had previously been given DNA-damaging chemotherapy. A FACS Aria II flow cytometer was used to sort live CD3+CD8+ cells that were negative for CD19 and CD56 from thawed PBMCs. CheckMate 064, a randomized, open-label phase II trial of sequential checkpoint blockade, was the source of the samples, all of which came from patients with melanoma. Peripheral blood mononuclear cells were collected by leukapheresis, purified using Ficoll-Paque, and frozen in human serum containing roughly 9.1% DMSO. Immediately after sorting, the purity of the sorted blood CD3+CD8+ cells was confirmed to be >98%, and DNA was then extracted. The clonotype originates from a human donor with melanoma. The source material was CD8+ T cells sorted from blood (inferred from file names), sampled from a patient given nivolumab and ipilimumab in sequence.

The DNA sequence is TGTGCCAGCAGTTTGACAGGGTATGGAGATACGCAGTATTTT. The encoded protein is CASSLTGYGDTQYF. The V gene is TRBV28 and the J gene is TRBJ2-3, and TRBD1 matches 7 of the central bases. In the germline V gene, CDR1 corresponds to MDHEN and CDR2 to SYDVKM. Counted from cysteine to phenylalanine, this CDR3 has 14 amino acids. Of the read, only the CDR3 DNA is kept; its 42 bases are in frame from base 1. V has 3 bases trimmed and J has 5 bases trimmed; junction bases matching no gene number 5.